This T cell receptor beta chain appears in the sequencing data of a study of OX40 agonist ivuxolimab in advanced cancers. Study background: Those treated in dose escalation had hepatocellular carcinoma, melanoma, renal cell cancer or head and neck cancer. Points from the study as a whole: At 0.1 to 3.0 mg/kg, clonal expansion of CD4+ and CD8+ blood T cells had occurred by week 6.

It was autoimmune disease history or systemic immunosuppression that excluded patients. About this clone itself: The antigen is undetermined.

TCRdb's copy holds only in-frame clones and misses some; the assay was immunoSEQ multiplex PCR. The sample carries fewer than 30,000 clones, over 60% recorded once. Germline V lookup: CDR1 SGHTA, CDR2 FQGNSA. J was trimmed by 0 bases and V by 5 bases; bases with no gene match: 6. This CDR3 contains 16 residues. This clonotype was sampled from an adult with an advanced solid tumor such as melanoma, head and neck, liver or kidney cancer. The chain is built from TRBV7-2 and TRBJ1-4; 7 bases map to TRBD1. Material: CD4+ or CD8+ T cells sorted from blood, obtained in a trial of the OX40 agonist ivuxolimab. CDR3 nucleotide sequence: TGTGCCAGCAGCCCGACCGGGACAGCAACTAATGAAAAACTGTTTTTT. Protein sequence: CASSPTGTATNEKLFF.